This TCR beta chain was sequenced in a study of cytomegalovirus exposure and HLA in healthy donors. General study points: The authors later found TCR association rates varying by HLA locus, with DRB1 most and HLA-C fewest.

Comment on this clone: What it binds is not known.

Trimming took off 6 bases at V and 5 bases at J, with 8 bases between the two ends. Germline CDR1 is SGHTA and CDR2 is FQGTGA. The CDR3 contains 13 residues. The PCR contained 60 Vbeta and 13 Jbeta primers. TCRdb's table, derived via immunoSEQ multiplex PCR, lists solely in-frame clones and lacks some. This table has approximately 150,000 clones, 60% to 85% appearing once. The sample taken for sequencing was PBMCs. This sequence originates from a male donor in good health and CMV-seropositive. This chain uses TRBV7-3 with TRBJ1-6, with D tentatively TRBD1 (6 bases). CDR3 loop: CASSRQDNSPLHF. The CDR3 coding sequence is TGTGCCAGCAGTCGACAGGATAATTCACCCCTCCACTTT. Together with reference TRBV7-3 and TRBJ1-6, the CDR3 gives the full variable domain: GAGVSQTPSNKVTEKGKYVELRCDPISGHTALYWYRQSLGQGPEFLIYFQGTGAADDSGLPNDRFFAVRPEGSVSTLKIQRTERGDSAVYLCASSRQDNSPLHFGNGTRLTVT.